This T cell receptor beta chain was captured in a study of blood T cell repertoires in COVID-19. Overall study: Both acute and convalescent COVID-19 samples were obtained from the United States, Italy and Spain. The cDNA or gDNA used as material had been derived from T cells, B-cell-depleted T cells, or PBMCs.

Germline trimming cut 6 bases from V and 2 bases from J; bases unmatched to any gene: 5. The CDR3 is made up of 15 amino acids. Germline V gene data show CDR1 as SGHTA and CDR2 as FQGNSA. Authors' methods: Scientists estimated how many nucleated cells there were by amplifying reference gene primers. The repertoire was sequenced with immunoSEQ multiplex PCR; TCRdb's copy has only in-frame clones and lacks some. V and J calls and clone size are those listed in that table; D and trimming were worked out from the DNA. The table has 300,000 or so clones, around four fifths seen once. The V and J genes are TRBV7-2 and TRBJ2-4, with 9 bases identical to TRBD1. This sequence was found in a woman between 50 and 59 years old with acute or convalescent COVID-19. Sequences were obtained from peripheral blood. CDR3 sequence reads: CASRTGGATKNIQYF. The CDR3 DNA sequence: TGTGCCAGCAGAACAGGGGGCGCGACCAAAAACATTCAGTACTTC.